This TCR beta chain came from a study of cytomegalovirus exposure and HLA in healthy donors. Findings of the study overall: Apparent HLA restriction characterized most CMV-associated TCR beta chains in a later analysis.

This CDR3 has 15 amino acids. Trimming stripped 2 bases from V and 4 bases from J, with 15 bases between. Germline CDR1 is MNHNY and CDR2 is SVGAGI (reference sequence). This PCR relied on a set of 60 Vbeta primers and 13 Jbeta primers. Assay used: immunoSEQ multiplex PCR; TCRdb lists only in-frame clones, some missing. This sample carries over 75,000 clones, under 80% of them seen once, and the ten largest clones take roughly 7.1%. As regards this clone: The target antigen is unknown.

What was sequenced was PBMCs. The J gene is TRBJ2-7, the V gene TRBV6-6; perhaps TRBD2 as D (7 bases). This TCR was recovered from a man in his forties in good health and CMV-seropositive. CDR3 region: CASSYGGGGTYEQYF. The CDR3 DNA follows: TGTGCCAGCAGTTACGGGGGAGGGGGTACGTACGAGCAGTACTTC.